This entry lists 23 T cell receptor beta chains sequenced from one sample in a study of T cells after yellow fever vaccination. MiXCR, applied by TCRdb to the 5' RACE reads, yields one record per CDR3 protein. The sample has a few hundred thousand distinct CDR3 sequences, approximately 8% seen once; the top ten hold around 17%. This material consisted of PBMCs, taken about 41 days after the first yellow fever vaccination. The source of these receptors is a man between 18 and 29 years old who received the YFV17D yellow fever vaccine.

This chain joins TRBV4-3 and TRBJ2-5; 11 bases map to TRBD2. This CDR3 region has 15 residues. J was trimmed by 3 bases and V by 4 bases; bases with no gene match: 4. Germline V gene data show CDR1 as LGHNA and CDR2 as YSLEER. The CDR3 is CASSRKGLAEETQYF. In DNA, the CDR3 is TGCGCCAGCAGCCGAAAGGGACTAGCGGAAGAGACCCAGTACTTC.

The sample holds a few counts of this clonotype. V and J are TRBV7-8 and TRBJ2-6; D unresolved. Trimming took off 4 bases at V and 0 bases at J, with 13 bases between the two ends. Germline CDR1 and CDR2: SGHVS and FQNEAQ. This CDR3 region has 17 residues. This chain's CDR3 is CASSSFGSDSGANVLTF. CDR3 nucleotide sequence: TGTGCCAGCAGCTCGTTTGGATCCGACTCTGGGGCCAACGTCCTGACTTTC.

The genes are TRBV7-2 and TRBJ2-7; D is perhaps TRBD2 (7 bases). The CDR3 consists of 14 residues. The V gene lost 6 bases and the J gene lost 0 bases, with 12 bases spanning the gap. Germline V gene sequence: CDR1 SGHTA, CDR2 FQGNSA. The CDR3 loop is CASRPRGASYEQYF. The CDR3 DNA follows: TGTGCCAGCAGGCCACGGGGGGCCTCCTACGAGCAGTACTTC.

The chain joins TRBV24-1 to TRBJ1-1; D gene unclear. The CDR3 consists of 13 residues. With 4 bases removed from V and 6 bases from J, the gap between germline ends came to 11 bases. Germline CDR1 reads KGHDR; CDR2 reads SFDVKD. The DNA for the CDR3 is TGTGCCACCAGTGACCGGGCTGGAGCTGAAGCTTTCTTT. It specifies CATSDRAGAEAFF.

Here the CDR3 DNA reads TGCAGTGCGCTTAGACAGACAGATACGCAGTATTTT. Its protein is CSALRQTDTQYF. The rearrangement uses TRBV20-1 and TRBJ2-3; perhaps TRBD1 as D (5 bases). Per the germline V gene, CDR1 is DFQATT and CDR2 is SNEGSKA (reference sequence). The CDR3 runs 12 residues. Between the trimmed V and J ends, which lost 6 bases and 3 bases, there was a span of 10 bases.

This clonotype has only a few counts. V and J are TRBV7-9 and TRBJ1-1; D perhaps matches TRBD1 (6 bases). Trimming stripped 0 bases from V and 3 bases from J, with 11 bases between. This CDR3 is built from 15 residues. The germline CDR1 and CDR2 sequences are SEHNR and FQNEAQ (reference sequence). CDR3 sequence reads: CASSLAEGGYTEAFF. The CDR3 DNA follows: TGTGCCAGCAGCTTAGCGGAGGGGGGATACACTGAAGCTTTCTTT. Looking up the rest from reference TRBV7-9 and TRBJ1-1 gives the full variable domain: DTGVSQNPRHKITKRGQNVTFRCDPISEHNRLYWYRQTLGQGPEFLTYFQNEAQLEKSRLLSDRFSAERPKGSFSTLEIQRTEQGDSAMYLCASSLAEGGYTEAFFGQGTRLTVV.

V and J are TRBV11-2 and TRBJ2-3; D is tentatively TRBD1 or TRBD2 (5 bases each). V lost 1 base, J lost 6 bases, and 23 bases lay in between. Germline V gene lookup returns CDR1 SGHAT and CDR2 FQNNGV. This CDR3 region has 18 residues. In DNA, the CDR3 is TGTGCCAGCAGCTTAGGGGCACCCGGGGCCCGATGGGCGGATACGCAGTATTTT. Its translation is CASSLGAPGARWADTQYF.

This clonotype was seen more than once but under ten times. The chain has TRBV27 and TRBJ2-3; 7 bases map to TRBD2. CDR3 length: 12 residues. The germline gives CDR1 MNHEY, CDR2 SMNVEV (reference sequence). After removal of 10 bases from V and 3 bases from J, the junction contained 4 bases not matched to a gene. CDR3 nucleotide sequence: TGTGCCACCTCGGGGGGAACAGATACGCAGTATTTT. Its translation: CATSGGTDTQYF.

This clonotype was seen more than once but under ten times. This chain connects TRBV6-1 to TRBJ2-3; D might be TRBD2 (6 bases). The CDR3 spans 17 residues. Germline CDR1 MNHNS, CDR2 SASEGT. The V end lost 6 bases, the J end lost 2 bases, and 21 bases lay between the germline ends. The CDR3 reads CASSRGMGLPITDTQYF. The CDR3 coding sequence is TGTGCCAGCAGCCGCGGGATGGGACTCCCCATCACAGATACGCAGTATTTT.

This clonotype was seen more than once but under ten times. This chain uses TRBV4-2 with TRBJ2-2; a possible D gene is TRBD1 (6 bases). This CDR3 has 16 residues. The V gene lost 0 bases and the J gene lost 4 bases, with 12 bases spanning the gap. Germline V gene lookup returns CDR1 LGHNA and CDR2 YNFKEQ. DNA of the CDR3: TGTGCCAGCAGCCAAGAGGGGACACCGAGCACCGGGGAGCTGTTTTTT. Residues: CASSQEGTPSTGELFF.

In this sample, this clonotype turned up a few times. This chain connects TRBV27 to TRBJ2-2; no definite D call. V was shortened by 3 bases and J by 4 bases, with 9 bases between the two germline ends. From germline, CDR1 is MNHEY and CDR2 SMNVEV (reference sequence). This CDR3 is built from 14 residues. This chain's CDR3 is CASSFSWGTGELFF. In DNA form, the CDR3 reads TGTGCCAGCAGTTTTTCTTGGGGCACCGGGGAGCTGTTTTTT.

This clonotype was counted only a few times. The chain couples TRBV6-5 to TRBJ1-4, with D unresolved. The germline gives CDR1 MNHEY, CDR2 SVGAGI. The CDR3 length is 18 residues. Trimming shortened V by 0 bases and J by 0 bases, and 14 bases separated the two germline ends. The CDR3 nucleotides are TGTGCCAGCAGTTACTCGCCGTCTTTAGCGGCAACTAATGAAAAACTGTTTTTT. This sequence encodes CASSYSPSLAATNEKLFF.

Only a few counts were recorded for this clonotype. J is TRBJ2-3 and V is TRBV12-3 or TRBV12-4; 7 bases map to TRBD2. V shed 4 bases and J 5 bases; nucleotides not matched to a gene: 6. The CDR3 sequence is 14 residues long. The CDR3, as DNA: TGTGCCAGCAGTTCGGGACTAAAGATAGATACGCAGTATTTT. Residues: CASSSGLKIDTQYF.

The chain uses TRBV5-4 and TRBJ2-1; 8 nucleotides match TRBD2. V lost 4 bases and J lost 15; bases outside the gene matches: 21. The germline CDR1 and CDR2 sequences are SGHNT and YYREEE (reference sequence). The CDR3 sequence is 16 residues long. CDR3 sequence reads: CASSAGGLGLASIPFF. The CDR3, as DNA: TGTGCCAGCAGCGCCGGGGGGTTAGGACTAGCCTCCATCCCGTTCTTC. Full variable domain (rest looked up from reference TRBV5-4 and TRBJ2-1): ETGVTQSPTHLIKTRGQQVTLRCSSQSGHNTVSWYQQALGQGPQFIFQYYREEENGRGNFPPRFSGLQFPNYSSELNVNALELDDSALYLCASSAGGLGLASIPFFGPGTRLTVL.

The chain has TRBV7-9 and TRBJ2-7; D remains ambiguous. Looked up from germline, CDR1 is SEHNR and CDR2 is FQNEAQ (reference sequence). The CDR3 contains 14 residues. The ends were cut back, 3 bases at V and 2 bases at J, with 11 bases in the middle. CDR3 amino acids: CASSFGRNPYEQYF. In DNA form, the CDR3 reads TGTGCCAGCAGCTTTGGCAGGAACCCCTACGAGCAGTACTTC.

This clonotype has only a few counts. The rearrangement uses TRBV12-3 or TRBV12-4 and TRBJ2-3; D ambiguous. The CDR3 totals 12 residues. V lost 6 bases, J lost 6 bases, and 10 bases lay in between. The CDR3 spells CASSSTEDTQYF. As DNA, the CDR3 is TGTGCCAGCAGCTCGACCGAGGATACGCAGTATTTT.

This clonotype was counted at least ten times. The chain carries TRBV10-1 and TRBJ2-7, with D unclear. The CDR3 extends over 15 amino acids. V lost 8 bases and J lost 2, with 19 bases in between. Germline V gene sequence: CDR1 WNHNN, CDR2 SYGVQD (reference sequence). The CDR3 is CASYPKLLVPYEQYF. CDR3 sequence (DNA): TGCGCCAGCTACCCTAAACTCCTAGTTCCCTACGAGCAGTACTTC.

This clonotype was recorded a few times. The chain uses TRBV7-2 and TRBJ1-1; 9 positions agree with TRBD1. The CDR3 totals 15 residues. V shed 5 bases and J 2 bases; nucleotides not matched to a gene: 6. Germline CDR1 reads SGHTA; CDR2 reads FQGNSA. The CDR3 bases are TGTGCCAGCAGCCCGACAGGGGGATTTAACACTGAAGCTTTCTTT. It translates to CASSPTGGFNTEAFF.

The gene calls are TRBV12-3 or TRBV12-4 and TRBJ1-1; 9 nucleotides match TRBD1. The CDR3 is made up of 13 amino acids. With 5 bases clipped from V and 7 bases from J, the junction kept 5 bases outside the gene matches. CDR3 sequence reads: CASSRGQGYEAFF. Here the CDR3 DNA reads TGTGCCAGCAGTCGCGGACAGGGGTATGAAGCTTTCTTT.

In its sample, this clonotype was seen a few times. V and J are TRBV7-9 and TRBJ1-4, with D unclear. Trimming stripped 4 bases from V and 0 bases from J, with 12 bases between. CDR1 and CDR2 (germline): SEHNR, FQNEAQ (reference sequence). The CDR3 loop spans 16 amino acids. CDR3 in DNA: TGTGCCAGCAGCTCGCCCATTGACTCAACTAATGAAAAACTGTTTTTT. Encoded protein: CASSSPIDSTNEKLFF. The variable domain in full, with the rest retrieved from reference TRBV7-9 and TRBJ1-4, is DTGVSQNPRHKITKRGQNVTFRCDPISEHNRLYWYRQTLGQGPEFLTYFQNEAQLEKSRLLSDRFSAERPKGSFSTLEIQRTEQGDSAMYLCASSSPIDSTNEKLFFGSGTQLSVL.

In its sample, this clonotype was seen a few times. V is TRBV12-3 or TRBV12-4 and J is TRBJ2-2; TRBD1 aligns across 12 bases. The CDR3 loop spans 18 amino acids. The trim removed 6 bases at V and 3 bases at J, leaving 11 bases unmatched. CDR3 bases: TGTGCCAGCAGAGGTGCGGGGGGACAGGGGGCAGACACCGGGGAGCTGTTTTTT. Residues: CASRGAGGQGADTGELFF.

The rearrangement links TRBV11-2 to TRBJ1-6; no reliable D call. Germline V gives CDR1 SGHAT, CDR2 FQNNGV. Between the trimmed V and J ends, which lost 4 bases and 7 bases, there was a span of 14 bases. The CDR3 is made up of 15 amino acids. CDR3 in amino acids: CASSYGGRRNSPLHF. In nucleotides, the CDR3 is TGTGCCAGCAGCTACGGCGGACGGCGAAATTCACCCCTCCACTTT.

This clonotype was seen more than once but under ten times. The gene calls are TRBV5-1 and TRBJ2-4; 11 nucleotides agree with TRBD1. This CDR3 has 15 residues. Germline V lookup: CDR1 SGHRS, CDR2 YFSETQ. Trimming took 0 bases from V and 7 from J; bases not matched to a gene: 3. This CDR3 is CASSLVGTGGNIQYF. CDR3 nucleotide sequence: TGCGCCAGCAGCTTGGTCGGGACAGGGGGGAACATTCAGTACTTC.